These T cell receptor beta chains were read from a single sample in a study of cytomegalovirus exposure and HLA in healthy donors. Profiling relied on immunoSEQ multiplex PCR, and the TCRdb table lists in-frame clones only, not all of them. The sample lists approximately 150,000 clones; 68% were seen once. The sample comprised PBMCs. The receptors originated from a middle-aged woman in good health and CMV-seropositive. The CDR3 runs from the conserved cysteine through the conserved F or W. Fields, in order: V gene, clone size, D gene, J gene, CDR3 protein, CDR3 DNA. D genes are given only for firm matches. Only some rows state a clone size, as once, few, many or a class for expanded clones.

TRBV27	-	-	TRBJ2-7	CASRWAGESSYEQYF	TGTGCCAGCAGATGGGCAGGTGAGAGCTCCTACGAGCAGTACTTC
TRBV6-6	-	TRBD1	TRBJ1-5	CASRATGGNQPQHF	TGTGCCAGCAGGGCGACAGGGGGCAATCAGCCCCAGCATTTT
TRBV28	-	TRBD2	TRBJ2-2	CASSLGGANTGELFF	TGTGCCAGCAGTTTGGGAGGGGCCAACACCGGGGAGCTGTTTTTT
TRBV5-5	-	-	TRBJ1-2	CASSQSPGDYGYTF	TGTGCCAGCAGCCAGTCGCCTGGAGACTATGGCTACACCTTC
TRBV6-6	few	-	TRBJ2-7	CAISRGLSYEQYF	TGTGCCATTTCTAGGGGCTTATCCTACGAGCAGTACTTC
TRBV25-1	-	-	TRBJ1-1	CASSVEESGFDTEAFF	TGTGCCAGCAGTGTAGAGGAGAGTGGATTCGACACTGAAGCTTTCTTT
TRBV9	few	TRBD1	TRBJ1-3	CASSPRTGDSGNTIYF	TGTGCCAGCAGCCCCCGGACAGGGGACTCTGGAAACACCATATATTTT
TRBV5-5	-	TRBD1	TRBJ1-6	CASSSGTGHNSPLHF	TGTGCCAGCAGCTCAGGGACAGGCCATAATTCACCCCTCCACTTT
TRBV6-1	-	-	TRBJ2-5	CASSESKGIMQETQYF	TGTGCCAGCAGTGAATCAAAGGGGATCATGCAAGAGACCCAGTACTTC
TRBV4-1	-	TRBD1	TRBJ1-1	CASSHGQGFMKDTEAFF	TGCGCCAGCAGCCACGGACAGGGGTTTATGAAGGACACTGAAGCTTTCTTT
TRBV6-5	-	-	TRBJ2-3	CASTGDLPPNTQYF	TGTGCCAGCACCGGGGACTTGCCCCCCAATACGCAGTATTTT
TRBV4-2	-	TRBD2	TRBJ2-2	CASSQVERERSWTGELFF	TGTGCCAGCAGCCAAGTCGAGCGGGAGAGGAGTTGGACCGGGGAGCTGTTTTTT
TRBV6-5	-	-	TRBJ2-1	CASSYSRRNEQFF	TGTGCCAGCAGTTACTCACGGAGGAATGAGCAGTTCTTC
TRBV2	-	TRBD2	TRBJ2-1	CASSGRLAGIYNEQFF	TGTGCCAGCAGTGGACGACTAGCGGGTATTTACAATGAGCAGTTCTTC
TRBV18	-	-	TRBJ1-1	CASSSLQAAPNTEAFF	TGTGCCAGCTCATCCCTACAGGCGGCTCCGAACACTGAAGCTTTCTTT
TRBV6-6	-	TRBD1	TRBJ1-1	CAISERLRGLGEAFF	TGTGCCATCAGTGAGAGGTTAAGGGGGCTGGGTGAAGCTTTCTTT
TRBV27	-	-	TRBJ1-1	CASRYRNLNTEAFF	TGTGCCAGCAGATACAGGAATCTGAACACTGAAGCTTTCTTT
TRBV27	-	-	TRBJ1-5	CASSSQATGQPQHF	TGTGCCAGCAGTTCACAGGCGACCGGTCAGCCCCAGCATTTT
TRBV11-2	-	-	TRBJ1-5	CASSTGNQPQHF	TGTGCCAGCAGCACAGGGAATCAGCCCCAGCATTTT
TRBV7-2	-	-	TRBJ1-3	CASSQDSSGNTIYF	TGTGCCAGCAGCCAGGACAGCTCTGGAAACACCATATATTTT
TRBV7-2	-	-	TRBJ2-5	CASSLGGREEETQYF	TGTGCCAGCAGCTTAGGTGGGAGAGAAGAAGAGACCCAGTACTTC
TRBV6-1	few	TRBD1	TRBJ1-6	CASSRQGNNSPLNF	TGTGCCAGCAGTCGACAGGGCAACAATTCACCCCTCAACTTT
TRBV4-3	-	-	TRBJ2-7	CASSQELRAGSSYEQYF	TGCGCCAGCAGCCAAGAACTTAGGGCAGGGTCATCCTACGAGCAGTACTTC
TRBV5-1	-	-	TRBJ2-1	CASSPSGDDNEQFF	TGCGCCAGCAGCCCAAGCGGAGACGACAATGAGCAGTTCTTC
TRBV5-1	-	-	TRBJ2-3	CASSPTGNTDTQYF	TGCGCCAGCAGCCCTACAGGGAACACAGATACGCAGTATTTT
TRBV4-1	-	-	TRBJ1-3	CASSQVQGPGNTIYF	TGCGCCAGCAGCCAAGTTCAGGGTCCTGGAAACACCATATATTTT
TRBV29-1	-	TRBD1	TRBJ2-5	CSVAMGTGVGETQYF	TGCAGCGTTGCGATGGGGACAGGGGTTGGAGAGACCCAGTACTTC
TRBV6-5	few	-	TRBJ1-1	CASSYSGGIGTEAFF	TGTGCCAGCAGTTACTCCGGGGGGATTGGGACTGAAGCTTTCTTT
TRBV29-1	-	TRBD2	TRBJ2-7	CSVRSGFYEQYF	TGCAGCGTCCGTAGCGGGTTTTACGAGCAGTACTTC
TRBV18	-	-	TRBJ2-5	CASSPPILQRETQYF	TGTGCCAGCTCACCACCGATCCTCCAGCGTGAGACCCAGTACTTC
TRBV10-3	-	-	TRBJ2-5	CAISESRETQYF	TGTGCCATCAGTGAGTCGAGAGAGACCCAGTACTTC
TRBV14	once	TRBD2	TRBJ2-1	CASSQDKSGSTDEQFF	TGTGCCAGCAGCCAAGATAAAAGCGGGAGTACCGATGAGCAGTTCTTC
TRBV27	-	-	TRBJ2-5	CASSLSMAQETQYF	TGTGCCAGCAGTTTATCGATGGCACAAGAGACCCAGTACTTC
TRBV19	-	-	TRBJ2-1	CASSIPRTYNEQFF	TGTGCCAGTAGTATCCCCAGAACCTACAATGAGCAGTTCTTC
TRBV29-1	-	-	TRBJ2-5	CSVLSGGETQYF	TGCAGCGTCTTGAGTGGCGGAGAGACCCAGTACTTC
TRBV4-3	-	-	TRBJ2-5	CASSQVRGGKYQETQYF	TGCGCCAGCAGCCAAGTGCGAGGCGGGAAGTACCAAGAGACCCAGTACTTC
TRBV27	-	TRBD2	TRBJ2-1	CASSLASGGIAYNEQFF	TGTGCCAGCAGTTTGGCTAGCGGGGGGATAGCCTACAATGAGCAGTTCTTC
TRBV29-1	few	TRBD1	TRBJ2-4	CSVRTGKNIQYF	TGCAGCGTGAGGACAGGGAAAAACATTCAGTACTTC
TRBV5-6	-	TRBD2	TRBJ2-1	CASSFGTSGTYNEQFF	TGTGCCAGCAGCTTTGGGACTAGCGGTACCTACAATGAGCAGTTCTTC